What follows are 23 T cell receptor beta chains derived from one specimen sequenced in a study of glioma-infiltrating T cells after dendritic cell vaccination. Time point: after dendritic cell vaccination, including at tumor progression/relapse. The data were produced by immunoSEQ multiplex PCR, yet TCRdb's version contains in-frame clones alone and is incomplete. The sample lists approximately 50,000 clones; roughly 90% were seen once. This specimen consisted of blood, obtained after dendritic cell vaccination. The receptors were sampled from a human donor with glioblastoma.

This chain joins TRBV7-9 and TRBJ1-1; D unresolved. CDR1 SEHNR and CDR2 FQNEAQ come from the germline V gene (reference sequence). V was clipped by 4 bases and J by 6 bases, with 12 bases between them. The CDR3 has 13 amino acids. In nucleotides, the CDR3 is TGTGCCAGCAGCTATGAATCGGGTGCTGAAGCTTTCTTT. Its protein product is CASSYESGAEAFF.

V and J are TRBV2 and TRBJ2-3; the D gene is possibly TRBD1 (6 bases). This CDR3 has 15 residues. Between the trimmed V and J ends, which lost 5 bases and 2 bases, there was a span of 14 bases. CDR1 and CDR2 from the germline V gene are SNHLY and FYNNEI. CDR3 in DNA: TGTGCCAGCAGTTTTGGCAGGGGACCCACAGATACGCAGTATTTT. Translating gives CASSFGRGPTDTQYF.

V and J are TRBV10-3 and TRBJ1-2; possible D gene TRBD1, 5 bases. Germline CDR1 is ENHRY and CDR2 is SYGVKD. Deletions cut 4 bases from V and 6 bases from J, with 15 bases between. The CDR3 has 14 residues. CDR3 sequence: CAISVGGAGNGYTF. CDR3 coding DNA: TGTGCCATCAGTGTCGGAGGGGCTGGGAATGGCTACACCTTC.

The chain uses TRBV9 and TRBJ2-1, with 10 bases fitting TRBD1. The J segment lost 11 bases and the V segment lost 0 bases, leaving 5 bases of the junction unmatched. This CDR3 is built from 14 residues. CDR1 is SGDLS and CDR2 is YYNGEE in the germline V gene. CDR3 residues: CASSVEGDRGQQFF. The CDR3 DNA follows: TGTGCCAGCAGCGTAGAGGGGGACAGGGGACAGCAGTTCTTC.

J is TRBJ1-5 and V is TRBV29-1; the D is unclear. Germline loops: CDR1 SQVTM, CDR2 ANQGSEA. The CDR3 consists of 12 residues. V lost 5 bases, J lost 7 bases, and 12 bases lay in between. The CDR3 loop reads CSVSEGGQPQHF. The DNA for the CDR3 is TGCAGCGTTTCGGAAGGAGGGCAGCCCCAGCATTTT.

This clone was detected only once. The gene calls are TRBV5-1 and TRBJ2-1, with TRBD2 identical over 13 bases. V gave up 4 bases and J gave up 8 bases; unmatched junction bases: 9. The CDR3 length is 16 residues. CDR1 and CDR2 from the germline V gene are SGHRS and YFSETQ. CDR3 residues: CASSLGGTSGIDEQFF. The CDR3 bases are TGCGCCAGCAGCCTGGGTGGGACTAGCGGGATCGATGAGCAGTTCTTC.

The chain carries TRBV27 and TRBJ1-5, with D possibly matching TRBD1 (5 bases). CDR1 and CDR2 (germline): MNHEY, SMNVEV (reference sequence). The CDR3 length is 14 residues. Trimming shortened V by 3 bases and J by 7 bases, and 13 bases separated the two germline ends. The CDR3 DNA reads TGTGCCAGCAGTTTCAGGGCCCATGCGCAGCCCCAGCATTTT. It specifies CASSFRAHAQPQHF.

This chain connects TRBV28 to TRBJ1-5; D is possibly TRBD1 (6 bases). V was trimmed by 3 bases and J by 3 bases, leaving 9 bases between them. Looked up from germline, CDR1 is MDHEN and CDR2 is SYDVKM. The CDR3 spans 14 residues. DNA of the CDR3: TGTGCCAGCAGTTTCACAGGGCACAATCAGCCCCAGCATTTT. Translating gives CASSFTGHNQPQHF. Full variable domain (remainder filled in from reference TRBV28 and TRBJ1-5): DVKVTQSSRYLVKRTGEKVFLECVQDMDHENMFWYRQDPGLGLRLIYFSYDVKMKEKGDIPEGYSVSREKKERFSLILESASTNQTSMYLCASSFTGHNQPQHFGDGTRLSIL.

The genes are TRBV6-1 and TRBJ1-4; D remains unclear. The V end lost 2 bases, the J end lost 2 bases, and 9 bases lay between the germline ends. This CDR3 has 15 amino acids. Germline V gene data show CDR1 as MNHNS and CDR2 as SASEGT. CDR3 residues: CASSELGGTNEKLFF. The DNA of the CDR3 is TGTGCCAGCAGTGAACTCGGAGGGACTAATGAAAAACTGTTTTTT.

The rearrangement uses TRBV2 and TRBJ1-1, with a weak D call TRBD1 (5 bases). Trimming left V 10 bases short and J 4 bases short, with 25 bases between. Germline V lookup: CDR1 SNHLY, CDR2 FYNNEI. This CDR3 has 16 residues. CDR3 nucleotides: TGTGCCACCCAACCCGGTGGGGGGGTCGGTGGCACTGAAGCTTTCTTT. This encodes CATQPGGGVGGTEAFF.

The V gene is TRBV6-1, the J gene TRBJ2-3; 12 bases are a match to TRBD2. Germline CDR1 MNHNS, CDR2 SASEGT. This CDR3 has 16 residues. J was trimmed by 6 bases and V by 3 bases; bases with no gene match: 7. Here the CDR3 reads CASSDALAGGSDTQYF. The CDR3 nucleotides read TGTGCCAGCAGTGACGCACTAGCGGGAGGTTCCGATACGCAGTATTTT.

Points on this clone: The sample has other DNA sequences that encode this CDR3 too. The CDR3 sequence: CASSLFRVNTEAFF. CDR3 DNA: TGTGCCAGCAGTTTATTCAGGGTTAACACTGAAGCTTTCTTT. This rearrangement joins TRBV27 to TRBJ1-1; possible D gene TRBD1, 5 bases. Germline CDR1 is MNHEY and CDR2 is SMNVEV (reference sequence). Deletions cut 1 base from V and 2 bases from J, with 8 bases between. The CDR3 covers 14 residues.

This chain joins TRBV7-2 and TRBJ2-5; 12 bases match TRBD2. This CDR3 is 16 amino acids long. Germline lookup yields CDR1 SGHTA and CDR2 FQGNSA. J gave up 5 bases and V 4 bases, and 8 bases lay outside the gene matches. The CDR3 loop is CASSSLLAGGSETQYF. The CDR3 DNA reads as TGTGCCAGCAGCTCCCTACTAGCGGGAGGATCGGAGACCCAGTACTTC.

This chain connects TRBV30 to TRBJ1-2; TRBD1 matches 7 bases. Per the germline V gene, CDR1 is GTSNPN and CDR2 is SVGIG (reference sequence). Trimming removed 8 bases from V and 4 bases from J; junction bases left unmatched: 7. The CDR3 has 12 amino acids. DNA for the CDR3: TGTGCCCTGTCAGGGGGTACCTATGGCTACACCTTC. Its protein product is CALSGGTYGYTF.

This sequence joins TRBV27 and TRBJ2-2; 7 nucleotides agree with TRBD2. The germline CDR1 and CDR2 sequences are MNHEY and SMNVEV (reference sequence). After removal of 0 bases from V and 2 bases from J, the junction contained 3 bases not matched to a gene. CDR3 length: 16 residues. CDR3 amino acids: CASSLSGTTNTGELFF. CDR3 bases: TGTGCCAGCAGTTTATCGGGGACTACCAACACCGGGGAGCTGTTTTTT.

The chain recombines TRBV28 with TRBJ1-5; the match to TRBD1 covers 12 bases. The length of the CDR3 is 15 residues. J gave up 2 bases and V 6 bases, and 2 bases lay outside the gene matches. Germline V gene sequence: CDR1 MDHEN, CDR2 SYDVKM. In DNA, the CDR3 is TGTGCCAGCAGGGGGACAGGGGGCGGCAATCAGCCCCAGCATTTT. Amino acids: CASRGTGGGNQPQHF.

The chain links TRBV7-8 to TRBJ2-7; no definite D call. Germline CDR1 is SGHVS and CDR2 is FQNEAQ. The CDR3 is made up of 15 amino acids. V lost 5 bases and J 2 bases, leaving 16 bases between the germline ends. The CDR3 nucleotides read TGTGCCAGCAGCCCGCTCCGACATTCGGCCTACGAGCAGTACTTC. It specifies CASSPLRHSAYEQYF.

The sample holds one count of this clone. This chain joins TRBV29-1 and TRBJ1-1; no clear D. The germline V gene has CDR1 SQVTM and CDR2 ANQGSEA. V was shortened by 4 bases and J by 6 bases, with 9 bases between the two germline ends. This CDR3 contains 11 residues. CDR3 loop: CSVAVGAEAFF. DNA for the CDR3: TGCAGCGTTGCGGTCGGTGCTGAAGCTTTCTTT.

The rearrangement joins TRBV29-1 to TRBJ2-1; 11 nucleotides line up with TRBD1. CDR1 is SQVTM, CDR2 ANQGSEA, per germline. With 6 bases clipped from V and 6 bases from J, the junction kept 10 bases outside the gene matches. The CDR3 consists of 15 residues. CDR3 residues: CSVTRRDRGTNEQFF. The CDR3 nucleotides read TGCAGCGTCACTAGACGGGACAGGGGGACCAATGAGCAGTTCTTC.

This rearrangement joins TRBV7-9 to TRBJ1-1; 7 bases match TRBD1. V gave up 7 bases and J gave up 10 bases; unmatched junction bases: 9. Germline CDR1 and CDR2: SEHNR and FQNEAQ (reference sequence). The CDR3 is made up of 12 amino acids. As DNA, the CDR3 is TGTGCCAGCACTGCTCAGGGGGTAAGAGCTTTCTTT. Its translation is CASTAQGVRAFF. The full variable domain, in which reference TRBV7-9 and TRBJ1-1 provide the parts outside the CDR3, is DTGVSQNPRHKITKRGQNVTFRCDPISEHNRLYWYRQTLGQGPEFLTYFQNEAQLEKSRLLSDRFSAERPKGSFSTLEIQRTEQGDSAMYLCASTAQGVRAFFGQGTRLTVV.

This clone was observed once. The rearrangement links TRBV18 to TRBJ1-1, with D possibly matching TRBD1 (6 bases). Germline lookup yields CDR1 KGHSH and CDR2 LQKENI. The V end was cut by 6 bases, the J end by 0 bases, with 14 bases between. This CDR3 region has 15 residues. The CDR3 sequence is CASSMGGPMNTEAFF. Written as DNA, the CDR3 is TGTGCCAGCTCGATGGGGGGGCCTATGAACACTGAAGCTTTCTTT.

CDR3 bases: TGTGCCAGCAGCTCCCAACGGTACAATGAGCAGTTCTTC. It codes for CASSSQRYNEQFF. The chain is built from TRBV11-2 and TRBJ2-1, with D unclear. Germline loops: CDR1 SGHAT, CDR2 FQNNGV. The CDR3 is made up of 13 amino acids. The V and J ends lost 4 bases and 4 bases respectively, with 8 bases between them.

The V call is TRBV11-1, the J call TRBJ1-1; D is ambiguous. The germline V gene has CDR1 SGHAT and CDR2 FQDESV (reference sequence). The V end lost 1 base, the J end lost 12 bases, and 15 bases lay between the germline ends. CDR3 length equals 13 residues. CDR3 loop: CASSLVTPQETFF. CDR3 nucleotides: TGTGCCAGCAGCTTAGTAACACCCCAAGAAACTTTCTTT.